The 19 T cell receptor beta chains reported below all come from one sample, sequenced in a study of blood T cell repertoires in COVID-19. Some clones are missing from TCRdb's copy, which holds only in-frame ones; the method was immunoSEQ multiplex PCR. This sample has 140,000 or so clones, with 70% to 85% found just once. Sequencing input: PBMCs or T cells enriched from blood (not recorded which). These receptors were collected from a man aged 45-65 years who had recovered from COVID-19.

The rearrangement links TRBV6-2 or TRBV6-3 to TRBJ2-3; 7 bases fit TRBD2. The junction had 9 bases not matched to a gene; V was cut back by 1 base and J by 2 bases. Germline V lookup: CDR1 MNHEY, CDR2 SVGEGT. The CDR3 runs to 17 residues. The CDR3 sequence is CASSYYTGGKLTDTQYF. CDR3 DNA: TGTGCCAGCAGTTACTATACCGGGGGGAAACTCACAGATACGCAGTATTTT.

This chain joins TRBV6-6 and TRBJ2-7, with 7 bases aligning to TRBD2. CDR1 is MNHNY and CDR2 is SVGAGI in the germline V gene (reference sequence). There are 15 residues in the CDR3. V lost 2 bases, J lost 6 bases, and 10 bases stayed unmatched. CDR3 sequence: CASSYLQAPGGEQYF. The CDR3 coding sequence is TGTGCCAGCAGTTACCTACAGGCTCCGGGGGGCGAGCAGTACTTC.

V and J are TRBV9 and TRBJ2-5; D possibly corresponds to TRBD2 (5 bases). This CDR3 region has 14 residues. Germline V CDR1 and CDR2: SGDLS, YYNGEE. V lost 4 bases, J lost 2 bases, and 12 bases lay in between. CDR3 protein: CASSIGGTQETQYF. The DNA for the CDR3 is TGTGCCAGCAGCATAGGAGGTACTCAAGAGACCCAGTACTTC.

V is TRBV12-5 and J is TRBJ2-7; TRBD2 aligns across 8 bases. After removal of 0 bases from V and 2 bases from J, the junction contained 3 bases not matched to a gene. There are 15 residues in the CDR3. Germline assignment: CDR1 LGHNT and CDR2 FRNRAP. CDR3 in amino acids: CASGLVLAEAYEQYF. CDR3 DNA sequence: TGTGCTAGTGGTTTGGTACTAGCGGAGGCCTACGAGCAGTACTTC.

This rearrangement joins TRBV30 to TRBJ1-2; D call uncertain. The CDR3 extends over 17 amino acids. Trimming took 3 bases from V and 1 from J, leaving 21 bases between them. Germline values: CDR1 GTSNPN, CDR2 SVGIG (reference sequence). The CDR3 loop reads CAWSQARSTTVNYGYTF. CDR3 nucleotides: TGTGCCTGGAGCCAGGCCCGCTCGACCACAGTTAACTATGGCTACACCTTC.

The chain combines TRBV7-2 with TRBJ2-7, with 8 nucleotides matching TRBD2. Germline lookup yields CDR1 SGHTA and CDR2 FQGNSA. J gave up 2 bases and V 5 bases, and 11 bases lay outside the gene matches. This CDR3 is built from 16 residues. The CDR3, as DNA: TGTGCCAGCAGCGGACGGGGCGGGGGGACCGCCTACGAGCAGTACTTC. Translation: CASSGRGGGTAYEQYF.

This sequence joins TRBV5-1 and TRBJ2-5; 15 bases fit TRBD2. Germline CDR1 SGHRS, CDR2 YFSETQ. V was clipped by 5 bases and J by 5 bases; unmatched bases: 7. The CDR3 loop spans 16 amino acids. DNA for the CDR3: TGCGCCAGCAGGAGGACTAGCGGGGGGGCCCGGGAGACCCAGTACTTC. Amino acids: CASRRTSGGARETQYF. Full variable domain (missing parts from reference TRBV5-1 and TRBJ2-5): KAGVTQTPRYLIKTRGQQVTLSCSPISGHRSVSWYQQTPGQGLQFLFEYFSETQRNKGNFPGRFSGRQFSNSRSEMNVSTLELGDSALYLCASRRTSGGARETQYFGPGTRLLVL.

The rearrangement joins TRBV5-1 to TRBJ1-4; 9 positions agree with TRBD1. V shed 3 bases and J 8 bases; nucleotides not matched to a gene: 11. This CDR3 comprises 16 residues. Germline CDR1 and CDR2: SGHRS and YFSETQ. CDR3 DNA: TGCGCCAGCAGCTCTAGTGGACAGGGGAGAGTAGAAAAACTGTTTTTT. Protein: CASSSSGQGRVEKLFF.

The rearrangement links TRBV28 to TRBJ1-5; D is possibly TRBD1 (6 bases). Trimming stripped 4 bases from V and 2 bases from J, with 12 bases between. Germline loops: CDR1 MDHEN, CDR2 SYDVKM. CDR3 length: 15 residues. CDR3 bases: TGTGCCAGCAGTTCCGCTGACAGGCGCAATCAGCCCCAGCATTTT. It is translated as CASSSADRRNQPQHF.

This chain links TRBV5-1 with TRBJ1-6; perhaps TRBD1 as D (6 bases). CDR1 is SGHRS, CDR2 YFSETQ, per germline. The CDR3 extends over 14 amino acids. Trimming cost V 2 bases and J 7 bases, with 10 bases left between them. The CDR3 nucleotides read TGCGCCAGCAGCTTTGGACAGATCAATTCACCCCTCCACTTT. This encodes CASSFGQINSPLHF.

CDR3 DNA: TGTGCCAGCAGCGTAACTGACTCTGGAAGAAACACCATATATTTT. It yields the protein CASSVTDSGRNTIYF. V and J are TRBV9 and TRBJ1-3; D unresolved. V lost 1 base and J lost 5, with 13 bases in between. Germline CDR1 SGDLS, CDR2 YYNGEE. The CDR3 consists of 15 residues.

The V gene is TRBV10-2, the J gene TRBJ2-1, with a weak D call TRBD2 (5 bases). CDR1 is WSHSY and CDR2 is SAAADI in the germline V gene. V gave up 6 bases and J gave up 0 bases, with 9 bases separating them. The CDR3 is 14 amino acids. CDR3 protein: CASRSGSSYNEQFF. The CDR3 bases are TGCGCCAGCAGATCGGGGAGCTCCTACAATGAGCAGTTCTTC.

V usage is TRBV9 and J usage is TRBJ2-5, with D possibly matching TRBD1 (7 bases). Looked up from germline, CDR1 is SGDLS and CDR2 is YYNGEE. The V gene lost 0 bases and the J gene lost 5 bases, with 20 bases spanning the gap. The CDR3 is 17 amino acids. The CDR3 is CASSVGGTVSGHETQYF. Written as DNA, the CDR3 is TGTGCCAGCAGCGTAGGCGGGACAGTAAGCGGGCACGAGACCCAGTACTTC.

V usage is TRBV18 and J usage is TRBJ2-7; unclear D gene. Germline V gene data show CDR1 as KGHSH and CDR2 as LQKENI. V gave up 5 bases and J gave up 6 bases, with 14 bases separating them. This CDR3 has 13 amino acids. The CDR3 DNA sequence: TGTGCCAGCTCAAGCTACACGGGTCGCGAGCAGTACTTC. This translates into CASSSYTGREQYF.

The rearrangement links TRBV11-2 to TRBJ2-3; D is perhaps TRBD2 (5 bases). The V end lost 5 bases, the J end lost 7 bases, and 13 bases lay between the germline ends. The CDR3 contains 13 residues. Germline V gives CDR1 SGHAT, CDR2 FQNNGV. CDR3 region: CASSPSPGYTQYF. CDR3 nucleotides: TGTGCCAGCAGCCCCAGCCCGGGATATACGCAGTATTTT.

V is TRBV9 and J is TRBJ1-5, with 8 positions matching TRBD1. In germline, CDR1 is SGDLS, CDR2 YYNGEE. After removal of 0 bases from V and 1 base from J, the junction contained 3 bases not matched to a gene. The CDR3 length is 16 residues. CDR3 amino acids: CASSVENRGSNQPQHF. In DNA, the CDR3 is TGTGCCAGCAGCGTAGAAAACAGGGGGAGCAATCAGCCCCAGCATTTT.

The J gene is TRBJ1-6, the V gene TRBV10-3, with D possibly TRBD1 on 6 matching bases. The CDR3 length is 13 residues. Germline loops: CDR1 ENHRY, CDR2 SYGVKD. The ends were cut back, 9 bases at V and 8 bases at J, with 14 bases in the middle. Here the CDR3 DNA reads TGTGCCATTGGGAGGGGGATGGATTCACCCCTCCACTTT. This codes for CAIGRGMDSPLHF.

CDR3 loop: CASRDSANYGYTF. The DNA of the CDR3 is TGCGCCAGCAGGGACAGCGCTAACTATGGCTACACCTTC. The chain is built from TRBV10-2 and TRBJ1-2, with D perhaps matching TRBD1 (6 bases). The V end was cut by 6 bases, the J end by 0 bases, with 8 bases between. The germline gives CDR1 WSHSY, CDR2 SAAADI. CDR3 size: 13 residues.

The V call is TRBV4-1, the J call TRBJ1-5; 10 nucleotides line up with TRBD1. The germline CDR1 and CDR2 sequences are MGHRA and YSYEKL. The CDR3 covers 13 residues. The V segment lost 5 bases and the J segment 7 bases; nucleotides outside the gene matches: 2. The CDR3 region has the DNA TGCGCCAGCAGCTGGGACAGGGGACAGCCCCAGCATTTT. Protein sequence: CASSWDRGQPQHF.